A single sample is the source of the 24 T cell receptor beta chains below, sequenced in a study of graft-versus-host responses after intestinal transplantation. Data came from immunoSEQ multiplex PCR; TCRdb stores just in-frame clones and leaves some out. Found here are about 73,000 clones, roughly 90% of them singletons; the top ten hold about 4.2%. These TCRs are of unknown antigen specificity. The source material was unstimulated CD8+ T cells sorted from spleen or lymph node cells, sampled before transplant. All receptors come from a human donor who was the organ donor for an intestinal transplant.

The rearrangement links TRBV19 to TRBJ1-1; D gene uncertain. Germline-derived CDR1 and CDR2 are LNHDA and SQIVND (reference sequence). This CDR3 is 14 amino acids long. V lost 3 bases and J 1 base, leaving 9 bases between the germline ends. DNA of the CDR3: TGTGCCAGTAGTATTGCGCGGGGGAACACTGAAGCTTTCTTT. It encodes CASSIARGNTEAFF.

This chain joins TRBV27 and TRBJ2-2; no definite D call. The germline CDR1 and CDR2 sequences are MNHEY and SMNVEV (reference sequence). The germline V and J ends were trimmed by 2 bases and 1 base, with 11 bases remaining between them. This CDR3 has 16 amino acids. CDR3 protein: CASSLILTGNTGELFF. CDR3 coding DNA: TGTGCCAGCAGTTTAATCCTGACTGGGAACACCGGGGAGCTGTTTTTT.

V is TRBV5-1 and J is TRBJ1-2; D unresolved. Germline CDR1 reads SGHRS; CDR2 reads YFSETQ. The V and J ends lost 4 bases and 4 bases respectively, with 17 bases between them. The CDR3 totals 15 residues. CDR3: CASSPRRVKLYGYTF. The DNA for the CDR3 is TGCGCCAGCAGCCCCCGGCGGGTCAAACTCTATGGCTACACCTTC.

This chain joins TRBV27 and TRBJ2-7; 10 bases match TRBD2. The CDR3 loop spans 15 amino acids. V lost 5 bases and J lost 4; bases outside the gene matches: 8. CDR1 MNHEY and CDR2 SMNVEV come from the germline V gene (reference sequence). The CDR3 is CASSPISGGLYEQYV. CDR3 DNA sequence: TGTGCCAGCAGTCCTATTAGCGGGGGGCTATACGAGCAGTACGTC.

The V and J genes are TRBV13 and TRBJ1-2; D possibly corresponds to TRBD1 (6 bases). Germline V CDR1 and CDR2: PRHDT, FYEKMQ (reference sequence). Trimming shortened V by 1 base and J by 4 bases, and 10 bases separated the two germline ends. This CDR3 spans 14 amino acids. CDR3 amino acids: CASSLEQGSYGYTF. The CDR3 DNA follows: TGTGCCAGCAGCTTAGAACAGGGCAGCTATGGCTACACCTTC.

V and J are TRBV7-9 and TRBJ2-3; 8 nucleotides line up with TRBD2. The ends lost 5 bases at V and 1 base at J; junction bases unmatched: 8. CDR1 SEHNR and CDR2 FQNEAQ come from the germline V gene (reference sequence). The length of the CDR3 is 16 residues. The CDR3 DNA is TGTGCCAGCAGCCCGTGGGGTAGCGGGGGCACAGATACGCAGTATTTT. Protein product: CASSPWGSGGTDTQYF.

CDR3 in amino acids: CASSLTGAGETQYF. The CDR3 region has the DNA TGTGCCAGCAGCCTGACAGGGGCGGGGGAGACCCAGTACTTC. The rearrangement links TRBV28 to TRBJ2-5; TRBD1 aligns across 8 bases. V trimming: 6 bases; J trimming: 5 bases; junction bases outside the gene matches: 8. Germline loops: CDR1 MDHEN, CDR2 SYDVKM. The CDR3 covers 14 residues. The complete variable domain, with remaining parts taken from reference TRBV28 and TRBJ2-5, reads DVKVTQSSRYLVKRTGEKVFLECVQDMDHENMFWYRQDPGLGLRLIYFSYDVKMKEKGDIPEGYSVSREKKERFSLILESASTNQTSMYLCASSLTGAGETQYFGPGTRLLVL.

The chain has TRBV2 and TRBJ2-3; D remains ambiguous. CDR1 and CDR2 (germline): SNHLY, FYNNEI. The germline V and J ends were trimmed by 6 bases and 6 bases, with 10 bases remaining between them. This CDR3 has 12 residues. The CDR3 coding sequence is TGTGCCAGCAGACACTACCAGGATACGCAGTATTTT. It yields the protein CASRHYQDTQYF. The full variable domain, with the rest looked up from reference TRBV2 and TRBJ2-3, is EPEVTQTPSHQVTQMGQEVILRCVPISNHLYFYWYRQILGQKVEFLVSFYNNEISEKSEIFDDQFSVERPDGSNFTLKIRSTKLEDSAMYFCASRHYQDTQYFGPGTRLTVL.

This chain connects TRBV5-6 to TRBJ1-1, with TRBD1 matching over 9 bases. Germline V lookup: CDR1 SGHDT, CDR2 YYEEEE. The CDR3 loop spans 14 amino acids. Trimming at V came to 3 bases and at J to 4 bases, leaving 4 bases not matched to a gene. This CDR3 reads CASSWSTGGTEAFF. The DNA of the CDR3 is TGTGCCAGCAGCTGGTCGACAGGGGGCACTGAAGCTTTCTTT.

This chain joins TRBV21-1 and TRBJ1-6. TRBV21-1 counts as a pseudogene. There are 12 residues in the CDR3. Written as DNA, the CDR3 is TGTGCCAGCAGCAACGGGAACTCACCCCTCCACTTT. Encoded protein: CASSNGNSPLHF.

This clone turned up a few times. In nucleotides, the CDR3 is TGTGCCAGCAGTTACGGGTTAGCGGACTACACAGATACGCAGTATTTT. Residues: CASSYGLADYTDTQYF. The V call is TRBV6-6, the J call TRBJ2-3; D might be TRBD2 (6 bases). The V end was cut by 2 bases, the J end by 2 bases, with 14 bases between. The CDR3 runs to 16 residues. The germline V gene encodes CDR1 MNHNY and CDR2 SVGAGI (reference sequence).

The chain has TRBV10-1 and TRBJ2-3; 9 nucleotides match TRBD1. The germline V gene encodes CDR1 WNHNN and CDR2 SYGVQD (reference sequence). The CDR3 length is 13 residues. V gave up 7 bases and J gave up 7 bases; unmatched junction bases: 6. CDR3 sequence reads: CASMGTGLNTQYF. The CDR3 DNA reads TGCGCCAGCATGGGGACAGGGTTGAATACGCAGTATTTT.

This clone was counted once. The rearrangement uses TRBV9 and TRBJ2-1; D gene ambiguous. Per the germline V gene, CDR1 is SGDLS and CDR2 is YYNGEE. V gave up 0 bases and J gave up 0 bases, with 7 bases separating them. The CDR3 has 15 residues. For the CDR3, the DNA is TGTGCCAGCAGCGTAGGTCTCAGCTCCTACAATGAGCAGTTCTTC. It codes for CASSVGLSSYNEQFF.

A remark on this clone: In this CDR3 the conserved last residue, phenylalanine or tryptophan, is missing, so a read error is likely. Because the CDR3's place on the DNA is in doubt, the DNA is left out and the CDR3 is given as listed by TCRdb. The chain employs TRBV11-3 and TRBJ1-6; the table names TRBD1, a call not compared with the DNA. Germline CDR1 reads SGHNT; CDR2 reads YENEEA. Termini included, the CDR3 measures 12 amino acids. CDR3 residues: CASSLVVGQAQG.

This chain links TRBV4-1 with TRBJ2-5; a weak D match, TRBD2 (5 bases). V was trimmed by 1 base and J by 5 bases, leaving 11 bases between them. The CDR3 spans 14 residues. Germline-derived CDR1 and CDR2 are MGHRA and YSYEKL. The CDR3 DNA reads TGCGCCAGCAGCCAAGGGGCCAGAGGGGAGACCCAGTACTTC. Protein product: CASSQGARGETQYF.

The genes are TRBV4-1 and TRBJ2-2, with no clear D. This CDR3 comprises 14 residues. CDR1 and CDR2 (germline): MGHRA, YSYEKL. Between the trimmed V and J ends, which lost 5 bases and 3 bases, there was a span of 10 bases. The CDR3 reads CASSETGHTGELFF. The CDR3 coding sequence is TGCGCCAGCAGCGAGACTGGCCACACCGGGGAGCTGTTTTTT.

This clone has a handful of counts. CDR3 coding DNA: TGTGCCAGCAGCGGGTCGGGACTAAACCCTTACGAGCAGTACGTC. Translation: CASSGSGLNPYEQYV. The chain has TRBV28 and TRBJ2-7, with 7 bases identical to TRBD2. The CDR3 consists of 15 residues. Trimming cost V 6 bases and J 4 bases; bases outside gene matches: 12. The germline gives CDR1 MDHEN, CDR2 SYDVKM.

The chain recombines TRBV5-1 with TRBJ1-6; 10 bases fit TRBD1. This CDR3 region has 15 residues. J lost 10 bases, V lost 0 bases, and 4 bases had no gene match. The V gene's germline CDR1 is SGHRS and CDR2 YFSETQ. For the CDR3, the DNA is TGCGCCAGCAGCTTGGTGGGACAGGGGCGGTCACCCCTCCACTTT. As protein: CASSLVGQGRSPLHF.

This chain connects TRBV15 to TRBJ2-7; possible D gene TRBD2, 5 bases. Germline assignment: CDR1 LNHNV and CDR2 YYDKDF (reference sequence). There are 18 residues in the CDR3. Trimming stripped 3 bases from V and 2 bases from J, with 23 bases between. CDR3 nucleotides: TGTGCCACCAGCAGTAACGTCTACCCACGACTAAACCCCTACGAGCAGTACGTC. Amino acid sequence: CATSSNVYPRLNPYEQYV.

This clone was counted once. The rearrangement links TRBV2 to TRBJ2-7; possible D gene TRBD2, 5 bases. The CDR3 runs 14 residues. In germline, CDR1 is SNHLY, CDR2 FYNNEI. Trimming took off 10 bases at V and 2 bases at J, with 18 bases between the two ends. In nucleotides, the CDR3 is TGTGCCATCCAACCAATCGGGGTCCCCTACGAGCAGTACGTC. It specifies CAIQPIGVPYEQYV.

The chain has TRBV10-3 and TRBJ1-5; the match to TRBD1 covers 7 bases. The V and J ends lost 0 bases and 11 bases, in that order; junction bases with no gene match: 13. CDR3 length: 16 residues. Germline V CDR1 and CDR2: ENHRY, SYGVKD. The CDR3 nucleotides read TGTGCCATCAGTGAGTCGTACAGGGGCTACCCTACGGCCCAGCATTTT. It is translated as CAISESYRGYPTAQHF.

This clone was seen only a few times. V is TRBV25-1 and J is TRBJ1-1; 11 bases line up with TRBD1. Germline V gives CDR1 MGHDK, CDR2 SYGVNS. V was clipped by 6 bases and J by 1 base; unmatched bases: 10. CDR3 size: 17 residues. The DNA of the CDR3 is TGTGCCAGCAGCCCGGGACAGGGGGTATTTAGGAACACTGAAGCTTTCTTT. Encoded protein: CASSPGQGVFRNTEAFF.

The rearrangement links TRBV11-2 to TRBJ1-1; D may be TRBD1 (5 bases). Germline values: CDR1 SGHAT, CDR2 FQNNGV. The CDR3 consists of 11 residues. V was clipped by 3 bases and J by 11 bases, with 10 bases between them. The CDR3 here is CASSFGGWAFF. The CDR3 nucleotides read TGTGCCAGCAGCTTCGGGGGGTGGGCTTTCTTT.

This chain links TRBV7-2 with TRBJ2-1; D gene unclear. Trimming cost V 3 bases and J 7 bases, with 10 bases left between them. The CDR3 is made up of 13 amino acids. Germline CDR1 is SGHTA and CDR2 is FQGNSA. CDR3 sequence reads: CASSFSNLNEQFF. CDR3 coding DNA: TGTGCCAGCAGCTTCAGTAACCTTAATGAGCAGTTCTTC.